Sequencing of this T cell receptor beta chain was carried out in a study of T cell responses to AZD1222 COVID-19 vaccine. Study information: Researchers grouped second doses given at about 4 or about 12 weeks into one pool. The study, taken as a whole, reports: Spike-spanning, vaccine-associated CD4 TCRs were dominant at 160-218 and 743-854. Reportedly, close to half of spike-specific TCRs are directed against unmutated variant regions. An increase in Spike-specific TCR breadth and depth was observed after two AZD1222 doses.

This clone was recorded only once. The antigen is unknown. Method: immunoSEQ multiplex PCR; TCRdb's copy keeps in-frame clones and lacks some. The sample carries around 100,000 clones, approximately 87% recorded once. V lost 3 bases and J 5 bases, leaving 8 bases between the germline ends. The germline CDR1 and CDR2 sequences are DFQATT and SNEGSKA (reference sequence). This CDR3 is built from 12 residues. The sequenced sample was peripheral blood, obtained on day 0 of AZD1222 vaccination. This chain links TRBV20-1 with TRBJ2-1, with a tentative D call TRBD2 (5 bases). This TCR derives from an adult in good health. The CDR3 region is CSASGGNNEQFF. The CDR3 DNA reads TGCAGTGCTAGTGGAGGAAACAATGAGCAGTTCTTC.